A selection of T cell receptor beta chains follows, all from one sample in a study of T cells in Graves' hyperthyroidism and ophthalmopathy. TCRdb re-called the multiplex PCR reads through MiXCR, storing one row per CDR3 protein. The table records around 340,000 distinct CDR3 sequences, approximately 18% of them present only once. What was sequenced was blood. All receptors derive from a woman between 40 and 55 years old with Graves' ophthalmopathy. Both conserved end residues are trimmed from each CDR3.

ASSLNWMYGYT,TRBV28
ASRIRSSGANVLT,TRBV6-2/TRBV6-3
ASSLLVGNYEQY,TRBV7-2
ASSRQGVDQPQH,TRBV6-2/TRBV6-3
ASSLLPGDQY,TRBV11-2
ASSQRQDYGYT,TRBV18
ASSPFSLAGIEY,TRBV28
ASSPHSGTYEQY,TRBV18
SAVGRRQETQY,TRBV20-1
ASSPIGGGSSYEQY,TRBV7-8
ASSAARGGEYEQY,TRBV7-2
SAKAIGNEQY,TRBV29-1
ASIAGTGVSLTQY,TRBV6-1
ASSLKRVAEAF,TRBV12-3/TRBV12-4
ASSLQGAEGNTIY,TRBV2
ASRGAGTSYEQY,TRBV6-1
ASSRRSGTGGNQPQH,TRBV11-2
ASSEMSRGEKTQY,TRBV2
ASSSSRYEQY,TRBV28
ASSPSGQGIRAEAF,TRBV18
SVEVQTYEQY,TRBV29-1
ASRNVEAYEQY,TRBV5-5